These T cell receptor beta chains were read from a single sample in a study of cytomegalovirus exposure and HLA in healthy donors. This table comes from immunoSEQ multiplex PCR, and its TCRdb copy is limited to in-frame clones, with some not included. The table records about 110,000 clones, about 76% of them present only once. Specimen: PBMCs. Receptors originate from a man under 40 in good health and CMV-seropositive. The CDR3 runs from the conserved cysteine through the conserved F or W. The D gene is left open where the match is weak. Rows give clone size only sometimes, using once, few, many, or a class for an expanded clone.

clone size	D gene	V gene	CDR3 length	J gene	CDR3 protein	CDR3 DNA
-	-	TRBV4-3	13	TRBJ2-2	CASSQDRAGELFF	TGCGCCAGCAGCCAAGATAGAGCCGGGGAGCTGTTTTTT
-	-	TRBV5-4	17	TRBJ1-3	CASSPSAARSSGNTIYF	TGTGCCAGCAGCCCTTCTGCGGCCCGGAGCTCTGGAAACACCATATATTTT
-	-	TRBV28	12	TRBJ2-7	CASKQSSYEQYF	TGTGCCAGCAAACAGAGCTCCTACGAGCAGTACTTC
few	-	TRBV6-5	16	TRBJ1-2	CASSYSSPQGDYGYTF	TGTGCCAGCAGTTACTCGTCCCCTCAAGGGGACTATGGCTACACCTTC
-	-	TRBV7-3	14	TRBJ1-2	CASSLTGGAGGYTF	TGTGCCAGCAGCTTAACGGGGGGGGCGGGAGGCTACACCTTC
once	-	TRBV19	13	TRBJ2-5	CASSMGIDSAQYF	TGTGCCAGTAGTATGGGCATTGATTCGGCCCAGTACTTC
-	TRBD1	TRBV7-9	16	TRBJ2-2	CASSPPGTANTGELFF	TGTGCCAGCAGTCCCCCCGGGACAGCGAACACCGGGGAGCTGTTTTTT
-	TRBD1	TRBV30	13	TRBJ1-1	CAWSVQGASGAFF	TGTGCCTGGAGTGTACAGGGGGCGAGTGGAGCTTTCTTT
-	-	TRBV2	13	TRBJ1-5	CASRKTGNQPQHF	TGTGCCAGCAGGAAGACGGGAAATCAGCCCCAGCATTTT
-	TRBD1	TRBV19	15	TRBJ2-7	CASSAGTGVSYEQYF	TGTGCCAGTAGTGCGGGGACAGGGGTTTCCTACGAGCAGTACTTC
-	TRBD2	TRBV10-3	16	TRBJ2-5	CAISGTSGGEAETQYF	TGTGCCATCAGCGGGACTAGCGGGGGGGAGGCGGAGACCCAGTACTTC
-	-	TRBV27	15	TRBJ2-7	CASSLGAYWGYEQYF	TGTGCCAGCAGTTTAGGGGCCTACTGGGGCTACGAGCAGTACTTC
-	TRBD1	TRBV5-4	15	TRBJ1-2	CASSLEAGGRYGYTF	TGTGCCAGCAGCCTGGAGGCAGGGGGCCGGTATGGCTACACCTTC
once	-	TRBV30	17	TRBJ1-6	CAWCPGQGRDANSPLHF	TGTGCCTGGTGCCCCGGTCAAGGGAGGGACGCAAATTCACCCCTCCACTTT
-	TRBD1	TRBV19	19	TRBJ1-4	CASIKRGTGAFERNEKLFF	TGTGCCAGTATAAAAAGGGGGACAGGGGCGTTTGAAAGGAATGAAAAACTGTTTTTT
-	-	TRBV7-9	15	TRBJ1-1	CASRGRAAVGTEAFF	TGTGCCAGCAGGGGGAGAGCGGCCGTAGGAACTGAAGCTTTCTTT
-	-	TRBV5-1	12	TRBJ2-1	CASSLAVNEQFF	TGCGCCAGCAGCTTGGCAGTCAATGAGCAGTTCTTC
once	TRBD2	TRBV28	13	TRBJ2-7	CASSLAGGTEQYF	TGTGCCAGCAGCCTAGCGGGGGGGACCGAGCAGTACTTC
few	-	TRBV5-1	12	TRBJ2-1	CASKEEGTEQFF	TGCGCCAGCAAAGAGGAGGGAACTGAGCAGTTCTTC
-	TRBD1	TRBV2	15	TRBJ2-1	CASSDPGQGGNEQFF	TGTGCCAGCAGTGACCCGGGACAGGGTGGGAATGAGCAGTTCTTC
-	-	TRBV5-1	14	TRBJ1-5	CASSVDSSNQPQHF	TGCGCCAGCAGCGTGGACAGTAGCAATCAGCCCCAGCATTTT
-	-	TRBV5-1	13	TRBJ2-5	CASSPTVQETQYF	TGCGCCAGCAGCCCCACGGTACAAGAGACCCAGTACTTC
-	TRBD1	TRBV2	15	TRBJ2-2	CASSERTGGTGELFF	TGTGCCAGCAGTGAAAGGACAGGGGGCACCGGGGAGCTGTTTTTT
-	-	TRBV21-1	15	TRBJ1-5	CAGDQGARGNQPQHF	TGTGCCGGAGACCAGGGGGCGCGTGGCAATCAGCCCCAGCATTTT
few	TRBD2	TRBV7-2	14	TRBJ2-3	CASSWTSGADTQYF	TGTGCCAGCAGCTGGACTAGCGGGGCGGATACGCAGTATTTT
-	-	TRBV19	15	TRBJ2-2	CASSMTRAMTGELFF	TGTGCCAGTAGTATGACCCGAGCGATGACCGGGGAGCTGTTTTTT
-	-	TRBV5-1	16	TRBJ2-7	CASSLDRGGQGSGQYF	TGCGCCAGCAGCTTGGACAGGGGGGGACAAGGCTCCGGGCAGTACTTC
once	-	TRBV28	12	TRBJ2-7	CASSLSKGGQYF	TGTGCCAGCAGTTTAAGTAAGGGAGGGCAGTACTTC
-	-	TRBV2	12	TRBJ1-2	CASAREAAGYTF	TGTGCCAGCGCCCGGGAAGCGGCTGGCTACACCTTC